This T cell receptor beta chain originates from a study of regulatory T cells in long-lasting Graves disease. Looked up from germline, CDR1 is MNHEY and CDR2 is SVGEGT. V shed 5 bases and J shed 4 bases, with 12 bases lying between them. This CDR3 is 14 amino acids long. Time point described: newly diagnosed GD, antithyroid drugs for less than 3 months. Generation of the TCR library employed RNA extracted from PBMCs. Arm-PCR of CDR3 regions with iRepertoire HTBI primers generated TCR beta libraries. From the multiplex PCR reads, TCRdb called clonotypes with MiXCR, one entry per CDR3 protein. The sample has around 480,000 distinct CDR3 sequences, roughly a sixth seen once; the top ten hold more than 20%. The sample was also reused in another study, on T cells in Graves' hyperthyroidism and ophthalmopathy. That paper states: Graves' hyperthyroidism was deemed stable given no ophthalmopathy progression within 18 months. Each diagnosis was grounded in clinical symptoms, serum thyroxine and TRAb, thyroid ultrasound, and orbital computed tomography. TCR CDR3 regions were first amplified by RT-PCR with HTBI primers. Most thyroid clonotypes expanded above 0.001 were also detected in blood.

The J gene is TRBJ2-1, the V gene TRBV6-2 or TRBV6-3; D is tentatively TRBD1 or TRBD2 (5 bases each). Here the sequenced sample was peripheral blood mononuclear cells (PBMCs), taken at new diagnosis, from a patient treated with antithyroid drugs. The TCR originated in a woman between 40 and 65 years old with Graves disease. The CDR3 protein is CASSTPGPYNEQFF. The CDR3 bases are TGTGCCAGCAGTACACCGGGACCATACAATGAGCAGTTCTTC.